The rows below give T cell receptor beta chains drawn from one sample of a study of CD8 T cells in ankylosing spondylitis. A single record per CDR3 protein comes from TCRdb applying MiXCR to the 5' RACE reads. The sample has roughly 670,000 distinct CDR3 sequences; around 20% are singletons. Sequenced: blood, either unsorted or a sorted T cell fraction (not recorded which). All receptors come from a male donor with ankylosing spondylitis. The CDR3 runs from the conserved cysteine through the conserved F or W. Each record gives: V gene, clone size, D gene, J gene, CDR3 protein, CDR3 DNA. D genes are given only for firm matches. Rows give clone size only sometimes, using once, few, many, or a class for an expanded clone.

v_gene: TRBV4-2; abundance: few; d_gene: TRBD1; j_gene: TRBJ1-6; CDR3aa: CASSQPRQGNYNSPLHF; CDR3nt: TGTGCCAGCAGCCAGCCGAGACAGGGGAACTATAATTCACCCCTCCACTTT
v_gene: TRBV29-1; abundance: many; d_gene: -; j_gene: TRBJ2-1; CDR3aa: CSVDKQGRDEQFF; CDR3nt: TGCAGCGTTGACAAACAGGGTCGTGATGAGCAGTTCTTC
v_gene: TRBV5-1; abundance: -; d_gene: TRBD1; j_gene: TRBJ2-7; CDR3aa: CASSRGQVGVYEQYF; CDR3nt: TGCGCCAGCAGCCGAGGACAGGTGGGGGTCTACGAGCAGTACTTC
v_gene: TRBV28; abundance: few; d_gene: TRBD1; j_gene: TRBJ1-2; CDR3aa: CASSSLTGIEIGGYTF; CDR3nt: TGTGCCAGCAGTTCTTTGACAGGGATTGAAATAGGAGGCTACACCTTC
v_gene: TRBV12-3/TRBV12-4; abundance: few; d_gene: TRBD2; j_gene: TRBJ2-7; CDR3aa: CASSPLLGRGVDF; CDR3nt: TGTGCCAGCAGTCCCCTATTGGGGAGGGGCGTAGACTTC
v_gene: TRBV20-1; abundance: -; d_gene: -; j_gene: TRBJ1-5; CDR3aa: CSARDLLSNQPQHF; CDR3nt: TGCAGTGCTAGAGATCTTCTTAGCAATCAGCCCCAGCATTTT
v_gene: TRBV25-1; abundance: many; d_gene: TRBD1; j_gene: TRBJ2-3; CDR3aa: CASSRDSSTDTQYF; CDR3nt: TGTGCCAGCAGCCGGGACAGTAGCACAGATACGCAGTATTTT
v_gene: TRBV6-1; abundance: few; d_gene: -; j_gene: TRBJ2-3; CDR3aa: CASSEEAAEPSTDTQYF; CDR3nt: TGTGCCAGCAGTGAAGAGGCGGCGGAGCCTAGCACAGATACGCAGTATTTT
v_gene: TRBV5-1; abundance: few; d_gene: TRBD1; j_gene: TRBJ1-2; CDR3aa: CASSAGGLTNYGYTF; CDR3nt: TGCGCCAGCAGCGCAGGGGGACTGACTAACTATGGCTACACCTTC
v_gene: TRBV7-2; abundance: -; d_gene: -; j_gene: TRBJ2-2; CDR3aa: CASSLFGPDTGELFF; CDR3nt: TGTGCCAGCAGCTTATTCGGGCCGGACACCGGGGAGCTGTTTTTT
v_gene: TRBV6-1; abundance: -; d_gene: -; j_gene: TRBJ2-2; CDR3aa: CASSPTRNGELFF; CDR3nt: TGTGCCAGCAGTCCGACTAGGAACGGGGAGCTGTTTTTT